Presented here are 30 T cell receptor beta chains from one specimen sequenced in a study of cytomegalovirus exposure and HLA in healthy donors. This PCR relied on a set of 60 Vbeta primers and 13 Jbeta primers. TCRdb keeps only in-frame clones here, not all; method: immunoSEQ multiplex PCR. Its table lists about 190,000 clones. Sequenced: PBMCs. The receptors were gathered from a woman aged 25-40 years in good health and CMV-seropositive.

The chain couples TRBV6-6 to TRBJ1-4, with 7 bases aligning to TRBD1. J gave up 8 bases and V 2 bases, and 5 bases lay outside the gene matches. The length of the CDR3 is 14 residues. Germline V gene data show CDR1 as MNHNY and CDR2 as SVGAGI (reference sequence). This CDR3 reads CASSYRQGVEKLFF. In nucleotides, the CDR3 is TGTGCCAGCAGTTACCGACAGGGTGTCGAAAAACTGTTTTTT.

This chain links TRBV25-1 with TRBJ1-1; TRBD1 matches 7 bases. V was pared by 5 bases and J by 6 bases, with 9 bases of the junction left unmatched. The CDR3 runs 14 residues. In germline, CDR1 is MGHDK, CDR2 SYGVNS. The CDR3 DNA is TGTGCCAGCAGTCAGACTGACAGGGTCGCTGAAGCTTTCTTT. This gives the protein CASSQTDRVAEAFF.

The chain combines TRBV7-2 with TRBJ2-7; 9 nucleotides match TRBD2. V lost 5 bases to trimming and J lost 3 bases; unmatched junction nucleotides: 8. The CDR3 extends over 15 amino acids. Germline V CDR1 and CDR2: SGHTA, FQGNSA. CDR3 bases: TGTGCCAGCAGCAATCGACTAGCGGTGGACTACGAGCAGTACTTC. This gives the protein CASSNRLAVDYEQYF.

The chain carries TRBV7-6 and TRBJ2-2; 9 bases line up with TRBD1. This CDR3 has 16 amino acids. J lost 2 bases, V lost 3 bases, and 4 bases had no gene match. Per the germline V gene, CDR1 is SGHVS and CDR2 is FNYEAQ. The CDR3 region has the DNA TGTGCCAGCAGCTTCTGGGGACAGGGAAACACCGGGGAGCTGTTTTTT. Its protein product is CASSFWGQGNTGELFF.

The genes are TRBV6-6 and TRBJ1-3; the D gene is possibly TRBD1 (5 bases). The V and J ends lost 0 bases and 2 bases respectively, with 11 bases between them. CDR1 is MNHNY, CDR2 SVGAGI, per germline (reference sequence). The CDR3 runs 16 residues. The CDR3 DNA is TGTGCCAGCAGTTACTCAGGGGCCCTCGCTGGAAACACCATATATTTT. Amino acids: CASSYSGALAGNTIYF.

Turning to this clone: Additional DNA sequences in this sample encode the identical CDR3. J is TRBJ1-1 and V is TRBV6-1; D remains ambiguous. The germline V and J ends were trimmed by 6 bases and 0 bases, with 11 bases remaining between them. The CDR3 covers 14 residues. The V gene's germline CDR1 is MNHNS and CDR2 SASEGT. CDR3 in DNA: TGTGCCAGCAGCGTTCGTATTTTGAACACTGAAGCTTTCTTT. Translating it yields CASSVRILNTEAFF.

The chain is built from TRBV5-1 and TRBJ2-2; TRBD1 aligns across 7 bases. After removal of 4 bases from V and 7 bases from J, the junction contained 10 bases not matched to a gene. The CDR3 is 15 amino acids. Germline V CDR1 and CDR2: SGHRS, YFSETQ. The CDR3: CASSIRQGGGGELFF. CDR3 coding DNA: TGCGCCAGCAGCATCCGACAGGGCGGAGGCGGGGAGCTGTTTTTT.

The rearrangement uses TRBV19 and TRBJ2-7; 11 bases line up with TRBD2. The CDR3 runs to 17 residues. Unmatched junction bases numbered 10, after V lost 4 bases and J lost 2 bases. CDR1 and CDR2 from the germline V gene are LNHDA and SQIVND (reference sequence). The CDR3 nucleotides are TGTGCCAGTAGTAGGTCCAAACTAGCGGGAGCTCCCTACGAGCAGTACTTC. It translates to CASSRSKLAGAPYEQYF.

DNA of the CDR3: TGTGCCAGCGAACAGAATTCCTACGAGCAGTACTTC. It translates to CASEQNSYEQYF. The chain joins TRBV2 to TRBJ2-7; D gene uncertain. The CDR3 loop spans 12 amino acids. In germline, CDR1 is SNHLY, CDR2 FYNNEI. Trimming stripped 8 bases from V and 1 base from J, with 9 bases between.

V and J are TRBV5-5 and TRBJ1-2; D possibly corresponds to TRBD1 (6 bases). Germline CDR1 reads SGHKS; CDR2 reads YYEKEE (reference sequence). The germline V and J ends were trimmed by 0 bases and 3 bases, with 12 bases remaining between them. CDR3 length: 15 amino acids. The CDR3 sequence is CASSLAQGDYYGYTF. The CDR3 region has the DNA TGTGCCAGCAGCTTGGCACAGGGTGACTACTATGGCTACACCTTC. The whole variable domain, remainder taken from reference TRBV5-5 and TRBJ1-2, is DAGVTQSPTHLIKTRGQQVTLRCSPISGHKSVSWYQQVLGQGPQFIFQYYEKEERGRGNFPDRFSARQFPNYSSELNVNALLLGDSALYLCASSLAQGDYYGYTFGSGTRLTVV.

V is TRBV19 and J is TRBJ1-1; no clear D gene. V was clipped by 5 bases and J by 2 bases, with 15 bases between them. The CDR3 is made up of 15 amino acids. CDR1 and CDR2 from the germline V gene are LNHDA and SQIVND (reference sequence). The CDR3 spells CASSVQPGVNTEAFF. The DNA for the CDR3 is TGTGCCAGTAGTGTCCAGCCGGGAGTAAACACTGAAGCTTTCTTT.

The V call is TRBV9, the J call TRBJ1-3; D uncertain. Germline assignment: CDR1 SGDLS and CDR2 YYNGEE. The CDR3 sequence is 14 residues long. Trimming removed 4 bases at V and 6 bases at J, with 14 bases between. The CDR3 sequence is CASSPRSGVNTIYF. The CDR3 coding sequence is TGTGCCAGCAGCCCCCGCTCCGGGGTAAACACCATATATTTT.

This chain uses TRBV4-1 with TRBJ1-1; a weak D match, TRBD1 (5 bases). V lost 3 bases, J lost 1 base, and 12 bases lay in between. CDR1 and CDR2 (germline): MGHRA, YSYEKL. The CDR3 spans 15 residues. The CDR3 DNA reads as TGCGCCAGCAGCCACTTCGGGCAGGGGAACACTGAAGCTTTCTTT. Translation: CASSHFGQGNTEAFF.

This chain uses TRBV5-1 with TRBJ2-6; D not resolved. The V end lost 7 bases, the J end lost 0 bases, and 5 bases lay between the germline ends. CDR3 length equals 13 residues. Germline lookup yields CDR1 SGHRS and CDR2 YFSETQ. CDR3 sequence (DNA): TGCGCCAGCGGCCCCTCTGGGGCCAACGTCCTGACTTTC. It yields the protein CASGPSGANVLTF.

The rearrangement links TRBV2 to TRBJ2-7; D is perhaps TRBD2 (5 bases). The V and J ends lost 5 bases and 3 bases respectively, with 8 bases between them. CDR3 length: 12 residues. CDR1 SNHLY and CDR2 FYNNEI come from the germline V gene. CDR3 bases: TGTGCCAGCAGTAGGACTGTCTACGAGCAGTACTTC. As protein: CASSRTVYEQYF.

This chain links TRBV9 with TRBJ2-3; TRBD1 matches 8 bases. The trim removed 0 bases at V and 1 base at J, leaving 1 base unmatched. CDR1 SGDLS and CDR2 YYNGEE come from the germline V gene. The CDR3 extends over 15 amino acids. The CDR3 DNA reads TGTGCCAGCAGCGTAGGGGGACAGGGCACAGATACGCAGTATTTT. This encodes CASSVGGQGTDTQYF.

The rearrangement joins TRBV5-1 to TRBJ2-1, with 12 bases fitting TRBD2. With 5 bases clipped from V and 7 bases from J, the junction kept 7 bases outside the gene matches. The CDR3 spans 15 residues. Germline V gene lookup returns CDR1 SGHRS and CDR2 YFSETQ. The CDR3 region is CASSLTSGSRNEQFF. CDR3 in DNA: TGCGCCAGCAGTCTGACTAGCGGGAGTAGAAATGAGCAGTTCTTC.

The CDR3 protein is CASSSSLLNTGELFF. As DNA, the CDR3 is TGTGCCAGCAGCTCGTCTCTGTTGAACACCGGGGAGCTGTTTTTT. The genes are TRBV7-2 and TRBJ2-2, with D hard to call. V lost 4 bases and J 1 base, leaving 10 bases between the germline ends. Germline V lookup: CDR1 SGHTA, CDR2 FQGNSA. CDR3 length equals 15 residues.

The rearrangement joins TRBV18 to TRBJ2-5, with D hard to call. Germline CDR1 reads KGHSH; CDR2 reads LQKENI. V shed 3 bases and J shed 4 bases, with 6 bases lying between them. This CDR3 contains 12 residues. The CDR3 DNA follows: TGTGCCAGCTCACCCGTCGTAGAGACCCAGTACTTC. This encodes CASSPVVETQYF.

The chain is built from TRBV6-5 and TRBJ2-7, with 10 bases identical to TRBD1. The V gene end was trimmed by 7 bases and the J gene end by 6 bases; junction bases not matched to a gene: 6. The germline CDR1 and CDR2 sequences are MNHEY and SVGAGI. The CDR3 spans 13 residues. The CDR3 DNA sequence: TGTGCCAGCACCCGGACAGGGGGTCTCGAGCAGTACTTC. Residues: CASTRTGGLEQYF.

This chain connects TRBV9 to TRBJ2-7; possibly TRBD1 for D (6 bases). V lost 0 bases and J lost 6, with 10 bases in between. The CDR3 contains 13 residues. The germline V gene encodes CDR1 SGDLS and CDR2 YYNGEE. CDR3 sequence reads: CASSVAPTGEQYF. CDR3 nucleotide sequence: TGTGCCAGCAGCGTAGCCCCGACAGGCGAGCAGTACTTC.

V usage is TRBV19 and J usage is TRBJ2-2; D unclear. Germline V gene sequence: CDR1 LNHDA, CDR2 SQIVND (reference sequence). The V end lost 11 bases, the J end lost 6 bases, and 13 bases lay between the germline ends. There are 12 residues in the CDR3. The CDR3 sequence is CAVSERAGELFF. CDR3 nucleotides: TGTGCCGTGAGCGAAAGAGCCGGGGAGCTGTTTTTT.

The chain has TRBV28 and TRBJ1-5; D perhaps matches TRBD1 (6 bases). The CDR3 length is 15 residues. V lost 4 bases, J lost 0 bases, and 10 bases lay in between. In germline, CDR1 is MDHEN, CDR2 SYDVKM. The CDR3 nucleotides read TGTGCCAGCAGTTCCATGGACAGTAGCAATCAGCCCCAGCATTTT. As protein: CASSSMDSSNQPQHF.

The chain combines TRBV11-1 with TRBJ1-1; D gene unclear. CDR1 is SGHAT and CDR2 is FQDESV in the germline V gene (reference sequence). The CDR3 contains 14 residues. V lost 7 bases and J lost 10, with 22 bases in between. The CDR3 reads CASTNVRRRSRAFF. The CDR3 region has the DNA TGTGCCAGCACCAACGTCAGGCGACGATCAAGAGCTTTCTTT.

The rearrangement links TRBV28 to TRBJ2-5, with 10 bases aligning to TRBD2. The ends lost 6 bases at V and 7 bases at J; junction bases unmatched: 11. Germline lookup yields CDR1 MDHEN and CDR2 SYDVKM. CDR3 size: 15 residues. The DNA of the CDR3 is TGTGCCAGCAGCCTAGACGGGACTAGCGATAGGACCCAGTACTTC. Its protein product is CASSLDGTSDRTQYF.

The chain carries TRBV9 and TRBJ2-5, with D tentatively TRBD2 (6 bases). Germline V CDR1 and CDR2: SGDLS, YYNGEE. The CDR3 is made up of 15 amino acids. Trimming took off 4 bases at V and 5 bases at J, with 18 bases between the two ends. The CDR3 here is CASSSVGLRVETQYF. The CDR3 region has the DNA TGTGCCAGCAGCTCGGTGGGACTCCGAGTGGAGACCCAGTACTTC. Looking up the rest from reference TRBV9 and TRBJ2-5 gives the full variable domain: DSGVTQTPKHLITATGQRVTLRCSPRSGDLSVYWYQQSLDQGLQFLIQYYNGEERAKGNILERFSAQQFPDLHSELNLSSLELGDSALYFCASSSVGLRVETQYFGPGTRLLVL.

The rearrangement links TRBV6-6 to TRBJ2-1; 10 nucleotides line up with TRBD2. Trimming took 4 bases from V and 2 from J; bases not matched to a gene: 5. CDR3 size: 16 residues. The germline V gene encodes CDR1 MNHNY and CDR2 SVGAGI (reference sequence). The CDR3 DNA is TGTGCCAGCAGTTCTGGCGGACTAGCGGCCTACAATGAGCAGTTCTTC. Its protein is CASSSGGLAAYNEQFF.

The rearrangement links TRBV6-5 to TRBJ2-3; D not certain. Germline lookup yields CDR1 MNHEY and CDR2 SVGAGI. This CDR3 is built from 13 residues. V shed 4 bases and J shed 2 bases, with 7 bases lying between them. The CDR3 here is CASSSGLTDTQYF. The CDR3, as DNA: TGTGCCAGCAGTTCCGGTCTCACAGATACGCAGTATTTT.

V is TRBV28 and J is TRBJ1-5; D not resolved. The CDR3 covers 13 residues. Trimming took 10 bases from V and 5 from J, leaving 15 bases between them. From germline, CDR1 is MDHEN and CDR2 SYDVKM. CDR3 DNA sequence: TGTGCCACCTCCCGGAGCAATTATCAGCCCCAGCATTTT. It specifies CATSRSNYQPQHF.

This CDR3 is CATPQGGDYGYTF. CDR3 DNA sequence: TGTGCCACCCCACAGGGGGGGGACTATGGCTACACCTTC. The rearrangement uses TRBV7-2 and TRBJ1-2; 8 positions agree with TRBD1. Germline CDR1 reads SGHTA; CDR2 reads FQGNSA. The CDR3 length is 13 residues. With 10 bases clipped from V and 3 bases from J, the junction kept 7 bases outside the gene matches.